This TCR beta chain emerged from a study of human T cells and chemical hapten exposure. Study-wide context: Each patch test put 0.01% DPC on the upper back, and results were read at 6 days. Small volume differences among pooled libraries mainly caused per-sample TCR yield variation.

In this sample, this clonotype turned up a few times. Its matching antigen is unknown. The time point was: patch test 1, 2 weeks after DPC sensitization. Treatment specified: therapeutic diphenylcyclopropenone sensitization with weekly scalp DPC. The study's library attached unique molecular identifiers to single cDNA molecules. TCRdb analysed the RACE reads with MiXCR anew, one entry per CDR3 protein. The sample carries over 14,000 distinct CDR3 sequences, 15% to 20% recorded once. J was trimmed by 3 bases and V by 0 bases; bases with no gene match: 5. The CDR3 has 16 amino acids. Germline assignment: CDR1 LGHNA and CDR2 YNFKEQ. Study findings and constraints: Controls had significantly fewer large CDR3 similarity clusters than were formed by expanded TCRs.

The sequencing here drew on whole blood, taken in connection with sensitization to the hapten diphenylcyclopropenone (DPC). V gene TRBV4-2 combines with J gene TRBJ2-3; 8 bases match TRBD2. The origin of this receptor is a woman aged 25 to 45 with alopecia areata. Some clones in this sample may be carry-over from other donors' samples. The chain's CDR3 is CASSQDTSGGTDTQYF. The CDR3 nucleotides read TGTGCCAGCAGCCAAGATACTAGCGGAGGGACAGATACGCAGTATTTT.